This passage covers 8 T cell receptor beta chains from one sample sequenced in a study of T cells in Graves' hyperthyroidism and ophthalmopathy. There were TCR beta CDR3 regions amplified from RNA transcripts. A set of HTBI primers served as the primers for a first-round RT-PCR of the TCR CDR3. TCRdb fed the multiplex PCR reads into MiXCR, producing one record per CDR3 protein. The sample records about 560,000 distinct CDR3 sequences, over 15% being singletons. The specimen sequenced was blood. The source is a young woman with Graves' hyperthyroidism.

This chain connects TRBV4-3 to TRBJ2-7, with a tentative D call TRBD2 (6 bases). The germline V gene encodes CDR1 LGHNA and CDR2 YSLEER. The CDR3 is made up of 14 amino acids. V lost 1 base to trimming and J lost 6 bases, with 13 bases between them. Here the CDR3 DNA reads TGCGCCAGCAGCCAAGTCCTAGCGTACGGCGAGCAGTACTTC. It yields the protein CASSQVLAYGEQYF.

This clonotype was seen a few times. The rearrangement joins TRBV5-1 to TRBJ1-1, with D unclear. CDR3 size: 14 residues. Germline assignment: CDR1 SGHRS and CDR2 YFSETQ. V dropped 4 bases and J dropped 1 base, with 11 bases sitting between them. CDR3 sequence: CASSPQSSNTEAFF. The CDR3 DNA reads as TGCGCCAGCAGCCCCCAGTCATCGAACACTGAAGCTTTCTTT.

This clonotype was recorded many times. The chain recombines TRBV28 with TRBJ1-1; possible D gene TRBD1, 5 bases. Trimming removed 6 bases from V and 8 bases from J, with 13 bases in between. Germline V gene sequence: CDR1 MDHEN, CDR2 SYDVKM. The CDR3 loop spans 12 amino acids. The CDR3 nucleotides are TGTGCCAGCAGCAGGGACTCGGGGGAAGCTTTCTTT. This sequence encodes CASSRDSGEAFF.

The CDR3 region is CASRPGGTGGFEQYF. CDR3 DNA sequence: TGTGCCAGCAGACCCGGGGGGACAGGGGGATTTGAGCAGTACTTC. The V and J genes are TRBV12-3 or TRBV12-4 and TRBJ2-7; 11 bases fit TRBD1. The CDR3 loop spans 15 amino acids. J lost 7 bases, V lost 6 bases, and 11 bases had no gene match.

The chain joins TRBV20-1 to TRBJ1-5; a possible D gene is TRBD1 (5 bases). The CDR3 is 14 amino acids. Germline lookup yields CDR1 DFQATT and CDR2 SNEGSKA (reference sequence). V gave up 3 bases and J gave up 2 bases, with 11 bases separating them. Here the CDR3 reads CSARRPGGNQPQHF. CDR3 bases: TGCAGTGCTAGGCGGCCGGGGGGCAATCAGCCCCAGCATTTT.

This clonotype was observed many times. The CDR3 protein is CSASWTGIDYGYTF. The CDR3 DNA reads TGCAGTGCTAGTTGGACAGGGATAGACTATGGCTACACCTTC. The J gene is TRBJ1-2, the V gene TRBV20-1; 8 bases match TRBD1. CDR3 size: 14 residues. The V gene end was trimmed by 3 bases and the J gene end by 3 bases; junction bases not matched to a gene: 6. Per germline, CDR1 DFQATT and CDR2 SNEGSKA (reference sequence).

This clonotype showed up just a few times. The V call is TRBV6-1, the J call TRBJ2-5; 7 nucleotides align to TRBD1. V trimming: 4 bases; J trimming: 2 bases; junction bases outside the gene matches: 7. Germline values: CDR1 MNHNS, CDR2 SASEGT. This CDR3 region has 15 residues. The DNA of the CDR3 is TGTGCCAGCAGTGTCCTGGGACAGAGTCAAGAGACCCAGTACTTC. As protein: CASSVLGQSQETQYF.

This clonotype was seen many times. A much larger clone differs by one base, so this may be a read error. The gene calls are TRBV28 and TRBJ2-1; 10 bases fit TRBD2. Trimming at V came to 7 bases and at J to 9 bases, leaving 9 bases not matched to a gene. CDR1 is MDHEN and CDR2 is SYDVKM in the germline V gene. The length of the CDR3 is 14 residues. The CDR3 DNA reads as TGTGCCAGCATTTGTACTAGCGGGATGGGTGAGCAGTTCTTC. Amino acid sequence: CASICTSGMGEQFF.